The clone carrying this T cell receptor beta chain was detected a few times. Its specificity is not known. Each diagnosis drew on symptoms, thyroxine, TRAb, thyroid ultrasound and orbital computed tomography findings. Researchers took RNA transcripts and amplified the TCR beta CDR3 regions from them. A set of HTBI primers served as the primers for a first-round RT-PCR of the TCR CDR3. TCRdb fed the multiplex PCR reads into MiXCR, producing one record per CDR3 protein. The sample has a few hundred thousand distinct CDR3 sequences, approximately 15% seen once; the top ten hold roughly 3.4%. This sample stems from a study of T cells in Graves' hyperthyroidism and ophthalmopathy. Overall study findings and caveats: A model using 13 V-J features told ophthalmopathy apart from stable hyperthyroidism.

The germline CDR1 and CDR2 sequences are MGHRA and YSYEKL. The CDR3 length is 15 residues. V was trimmed by 7 bases and J by 2 bases, leaving 17 bases between them. Source material: blood. The source is a middle-aged woman with Graves' ophthalmopathy. The genes are TRBV4-1 and TRBJ1-2, with D hard to call. CDR3 sequence (DNA): TGCGCCAGCACCCCCCACCTATATGGAAACTATGGCTACACCTTC. This encodes CASTPHLYGNYGYTF.